The 11 T cell receptor beta chains below were found in one sample sequenced in a study of tumor-infiltrating lymphocytes in primary liver carcinoma. Reverse transcription of about 0.5 ug total RNA with a constant-region primer produced TCR beta cDNA. Slightly modified ARM-PCR with three nested multiplex PCR rounds yielded TCR beta libraries. Amplification in the first two PCR rounds was performed using TRBV1-TRBV30 forward primers and a C-beta reverse primer for 10 cycles each. TCRdb fed the multiplex PCR reads into MiXCR, producing one record per CDR3 protein. This table has some 180,000 distinct CDR3 sequences, around four fifths appearing once. For each extraction, RNA and DNA were obtained together from around 18-30 mg of unsorted bulk tissue. Sequenced input: tumor tissue from primary liver carcinoma. The receptors here all came from a man in his forties with primary liver carcinoma and hepatitis B virus infection.

The chain recombines TRBV29-1 with TRBJ2-2, with unresolved D. The CDR3 is made up of 12 amino acids. The V end lost 5 bases, the J end lost 3 bases, and 7 bases lay between the germline ends. Looked up from germline, CDR1 is SQVTM and CDR2 is ANQGSEA. The CDR3 is CSVMDDTGELFF. CDR3 nucleotides: TGCAGCGTTATGGATGACACCGGGGAGCTGTTTTTT.

About this clonotype: The junction departs from the called germline gene at one end, perhaps through a read error. In nucleotides, the CDR3 is TGTGCCAACAGTACAACTCCGGGACAGGGCAATCAGGCCCAGCATTTT. It specifies CANSTTPGQGNQAQHF. The genes are TRBV12-3 or TRBV12-4 and TRBJ1-5, with TRBD1 matching over 9 bases. The CDR3 consists of 16 residues.

Comment on this clonotype: At one boundary the junction diverges from the germline segment, which might be a read error. V usage is TRBV12-3 or TRBV12-4 and J usage is TRBJ1-5, with 9 nucleotides matching TRBD1. The CDR3 is 16 residues long. CDR3 coding DNA: TGTGTCAGCAGTACAACTCCGGGACAGGGCGATCAGCCCCAGCATTTT. Amino acids: CVSSTTPGQGDQPQHF.

This sequence joins TRBV29-1 and TRBJ1-2; D possibly corresponds to TRBD1 (6 bases). This CDR3 comprises 13 residues. CDR1 SQVTM and CDR2 ANQGSEA come from the germline V gene. As DNA, the CDR3 is TGCAGTGTCCTATCAGGGGACGCCTATGGCTACACCTTC. It codes for CSVLSGDAYGYTF.

The genes are TRBV11-1 and TRBJ2-4; TRBD2 agrees at 8 bases. The CDR3 extends over 17 amino acids. V trimming: 3 bases; J trimming: 6 bases; junction bases outside the gene matches: 13. Germline-derived CDR1 and CDR2 are SGHAT and FQDESV (reference sequence). The CDR3 DNA reads TGTGCCAGCAGCTTTCCAGGTAATAGCGGGACCAGAAACATTCAGTACTTC. As protein: CASSFPGNSGTRNIQYF.

As DNA, the CDR3 is TGTACCAACAGCATGGGGAGAGACAGGGGCATTTCACTCTCTGGGGCCAACGTCCTGACTTTC. Protein product: CTNSMGRDRGISLSGANVLTF. The chain carries TRBV11-2 and TRBJ2-6; 8 bases agree with TRBD1. Germline V gene lookup returns CDR1 SGHAT and CDR2 FQNNGV. The CDR3 is 21 amino acids.

This clonotype has a single count. The gene calls are TRBV29-1 and TRBJ2-5; maybe TRBD1 (5 bases). The CDR3 runs to 12 residues. V shed 7 bases and J shed 8 bases, with 17 bases lying between them. The V gene's germline CDR1 is SQVTM and CDR2 ANQGSEA. CDR3 coding DNA: TGCAGCGGTTTGGACAATGGAGAAACCCAGTACTTC. Protein product: CSGLDNGETQYF.

A note on this clonotype: The final CDR3 position lacks the conserved phenylalanine or tryptophan, pointing to a likely read error. This rearrangement joins TRBV4-2 to TRBJ1-1; D may be TRBD1 (5 bases). The CDR3 has 14 residues. Looked up from germline, CDR1 is LGHNA and CDR2 is YNFKEQ. The CDR3 coding sequence is TGTGCCAGCAGCCAAGATGGGGGGAACATTGAAGCTTTCATT. Its translation: CASSQDGGNIEAFI.

A note on this clonotype: One junction end does not reproduce the germline sequence, and a read error may be involved. Written as DNA, the CDR3 is TGTCCCAGCGGTCCTCAAGAGACCCAGTACTTC. The encoded protein is CPSGPQETQYF. The J gene is TRBJ2-5, the V gene TRBV6-6; D is possibly TRBD2 (5 bases). The CDR3 consists of 11 residues. Germline V lookup: CDR1 MNHNY, CDR2 SVGAGI (reference sequence).

A note on this clonotype: One end of the junction varies from germline; a read error may be responsible. The chain combines TRBV11-2 with TRBJ2-2, with TRBD2 as a possible D gene (5 bases). Germline V gene sequence: CDR1 SGHAT, CDR2 FQNNGV. This CDR3 has 17 residues. The CDR3 DNA reads as TGTGCCAGAAGCTTAGATCATCGGGGTAGTGACACCGGGCAGCTGTTTTTT. It specifies CARSLDHRGSDTGQLFF. The complete variable domain, with remaining parts taken from reference TRBV11-2 and TRBJ2-2, reads EAGVAQSPRYKIIEKRQSVAFWCNPISGHATLYWYQQILGQGPKLLIQFQNNGVVDDSQLPKDRFSAERLKGVDSTLKIQPAKLEDSAVYLCARSLDHRGSDTGQLFFGEGSRLTVL.

To note about this clonotype: The junction departs from germline at one end; a sequencing error may be responsible. The chain has TRBV5-1 and TRBJ2-7; 7 bases agree with TRBD1. Germline values: CDR1 SGHRS, CDR2 YFSETQ. The CDR3 sequence is 14 residues long. Here the CDR3 reads CASSPQGPPYGQYF. The CDR3 DNA reads TGCGCCAGCAGCCCACAGGGGCCACCCTACGGGCAGTACTTC. The full variable domain, its missing parts supplied by reference TRBV5-1 and TRBJ2-7, is KAGVTQTPRYLIKTRGQQVTLSCSPISGHRSVSWYQQTPGQGLQFLFEYFSETQRNKGNFPGRFSGRQFSNSRSEMNVSTLELGDSALYLCASSPQGPPYGQYFGPGTRLTVT.